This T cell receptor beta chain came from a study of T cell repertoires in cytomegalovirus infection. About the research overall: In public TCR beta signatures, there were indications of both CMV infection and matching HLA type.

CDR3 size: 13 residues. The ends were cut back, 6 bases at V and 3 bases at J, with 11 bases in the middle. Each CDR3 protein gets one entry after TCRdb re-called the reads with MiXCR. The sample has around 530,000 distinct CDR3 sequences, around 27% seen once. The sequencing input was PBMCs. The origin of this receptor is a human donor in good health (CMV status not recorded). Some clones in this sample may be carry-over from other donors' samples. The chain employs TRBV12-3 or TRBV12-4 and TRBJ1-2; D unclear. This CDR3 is CASREFEYYGYTF. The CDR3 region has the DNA TGTGCCAGCAGGGAGTTTGAGTACTATGGCTACACCTTC.